There are a few counts of the clone carrying this TCR beta chain. TCRdb's table, derived via immunoSEQ multiplex PCR, lists solely in-frame clones and lacks some. The table shows 35,000 to 55,000 clones, with 82% occurring only once. This entry comes from a study of blood T cell repertoires in COVID-19. The CDR3 spans 14 residues. The ends were cut back, 5 bases at V and 9 bases at J, with 17 bases in the middle. Looked up from germline, CDR1 is SGHAT and CDR2 is FQNNGV. The rearrangement links TRBV11-2 to TRBJ2-1; D gene ambiguous. Sequencing was carried out using peripheral blood. This receptor was identified in a woman in her 70s with acute or convalescent COVID-19. The CDR3 sequence: CASSRLDSSGEQFF. The CDR3 bases are TGTGCCAGCAGCCGACTCGACTCCTCGGGTGAGCAGTTCTTC.